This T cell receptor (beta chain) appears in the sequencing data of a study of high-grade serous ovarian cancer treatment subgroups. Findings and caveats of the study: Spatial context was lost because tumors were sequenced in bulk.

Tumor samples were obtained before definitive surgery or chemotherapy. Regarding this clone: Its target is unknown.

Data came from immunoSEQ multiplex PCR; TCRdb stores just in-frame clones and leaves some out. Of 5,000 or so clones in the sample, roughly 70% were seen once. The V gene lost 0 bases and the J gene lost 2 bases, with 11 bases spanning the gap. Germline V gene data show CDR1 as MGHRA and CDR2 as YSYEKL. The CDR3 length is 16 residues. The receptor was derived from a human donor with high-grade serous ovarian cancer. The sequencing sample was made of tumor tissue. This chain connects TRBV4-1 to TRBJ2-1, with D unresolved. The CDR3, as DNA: TGCGCCAGCAGCCAAGATCACGCCCTCGCCTACAATGAGCAGTTCTTC. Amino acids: CASSQDHALAYNEQFF.